One and the same sample provided the 14 T cell receptor beta chains below, sequenced in a study of blood T cell repertoires in COVID-19. The repertoire was sequenced with immunoSEQ multiplex PCR; TCRdb's copy has only in-frame clones and lacks some. The sample has approximately 380,000 clones, more than 85% seen once. Sequencing used PBMCs or T cells enriched from blood (not recorded which). These receptors were taken from a woman aged 40 to 50 who had been exposed to COVID-19.

The gene calls are TRBV2 and TRBJ2-2; TRBD2 matches at 8 bases. Trimming cost V 7 bases and J 5 bases; bases outside gene matches: 9. The CDR3 runs to 15 residues. CDR1 and CDR2 from the germline V gene are SNHLY and FYNNEI. Here the CDR3 reads CASNREGPGTGELFF. The CDR3 nucleotides are TGTGCCAGCAATCGGGAGGGCCCGGGTACCGGGGAGCTGTTTTTT.

The V call is TRBV14, the J call TRBJ2-3, with TRBD2 identical over 8 bases. The trim removed 4 bases at V and 0 bases at J, leaving 12 bases unmatched. Germline loops: CDR1 SGHDN, CDR2 FVKESK. This CDR3 contains 18 residues. The CDR3 DNA is TGTGCCAGCAGCCGGGCGGCAGCGGGGGCGCTTAGCACAGATACGCAGTATTTT. Translated, it gives CASSRAAAGALSTDTQYF.

The rearrangement uses TRBV2 and TRBJ1-2; D ambiguous. This CDR3 region has 12 residues. Germline loops: CDR1 SNHLY, CDR2 FYNNEI. Trimming cost V 8 bases and J 8 bases, with 15 bases left between them. As DNA, the CDR3 is TGTGCCAGCGGTACAGTCTTTTCGGGCTACACCTTC. Its protein is CASGTVFSGYTF.

The chain joins TRBV15 to TRBJ2-7, with TRBD1 as a possible D gene (6 bases). This CDR3 is 16 amino acids long. In germline, CDR1 is LNHNV, CDR2 YYDKDF (reference sequence). V dropped 3 bases and J dropped 3 bases, with 18 bases sitting between them. The CDR3 sequence: CATSSQWWGHDYEQYF. For the CDR3, the DNA is TGTGCCACCAGCAGCCAGTGGTGGGGACACGACTACGAGCAGTACTTC.

V gene TRBV7-2 combines with J gene TRBJ1-5; TRBD1 is a possible D gene (5 bases). Trimming cost V 1 base and J 1 base, with 11 bases left between them. Germline-derived CDR1 and CDR2 are SGHTA and FQGNSA. This CDR3 has 16 residues. The CDR3 bases are TGTGCCAGCAGCTTAGAGAGGGGAGGAAGCAATCAGCCCCAGCATTTT. Encoded protein: CASSLERGGSNQPQHF.

Comment on this clone: The identical CDR3 is also encoded by other nucleotide sequences in the sample. The V gene is TRBV18, the J gene TRBJ2-7, with 7 nucleotides matching TRBD1. The length of the CDR3 is 14 residues. CDR1 and CDR2 from the germline V gene are KGHSH and LQKENI. Germline trimming cut 4 bases from V and 0 bases from J; bases unmatched to any gene: 3. The CDR3 DNA sequence: TGTGCCAGCTCACTGGACAGGAGCTCCTACGAGCAGTACTTC. This translates into CASSLDRSSYEQYF.

The chain is built from TRBV24-1 and TRBJ2-1; D perhaps matches TRBD2 (5 bases). This CDR3 region has 15 residues. Looked up from germline, CDR1 is KGHDR and CDR2 is SFDVKD. Trimming cost V 4 bases and J 0 bases, with 9 bases left between them. CDR3 loop: CATSDAGGSYNEQFF. CDR3 in DNA: TGTGCCACCAGTGACGCGGGTGGCTCCTACAATGAGCAGTTCTTC.

The chain links TRBV18 to TRBJ1-2; D perhaps matches TRBD1 (6 bases). V gave up 3 bases and J gave up 4 bases, with 21 bases separating them. Germline V lookup: CDR1 KGHSH, CDR2 LQKENI. This CDR3 is 17 amino acids long. The CDR3 here is CASSPPNTGGLGYGYTF. CDR3 DNA sequence: TGTGCCAGCTCACCCCCGAATACGGGGGGGCTGGGCTATGGCTACACCTTC.

The chain combines TRBV19 with TRBJ1-2, with D possibly being TRBD1 (6 bases). Between the trimmed V and J ends, which lost 7 bases and 7 bases, there was a span of 16 bases. This CDR3 is built from 13 residues. Per the germline V gene, CDR1 is LNHDA and CDR2 is SQIVND (reference sequence). This chain's CDR3 is CASTRQVSGGYTF. CDR3 sequence (DNA): TGTGCCAGTACCCGACAGGTGTCCGGTGGCTACACCTTC.

The chain joins TRBV13 to TRBJ1-6, with D perhaps TRBD1 (5 bases). Between the trimmed V and J ends, which lost 5 bases and 3 bases, there was a span of 17 bases. Germline CDR1 PRHDT, CDR2 FYEKMQ (reference sequence). The CDR3 extends over 17 amino acids. CDR3 DNA: TGTGCCAGCAGCCCAGGTCACAGGAGGGACTATAATTCACCCCTCCACTTT. Translation gives CASSPGHRRDYNSPLHF.

CDR3 nucleotides: TGTGCCACCAGTTCCGGGACAGGGGGCTCTAACGAGCAGTACTTC. Protein product: CATSSGTGGSNEQYF. This rearrangement joins TRBV24-1 to TRBJ2-7; 12 bases map to TRBD1. This CDR3 has 15 residues. The ends lost 6 bases at V and 5 bases at J; junction bases unmatched: 7. Germline V gene sequence: CDR1 KGHDR, CDR2 SFDVKD.

There are a few counts of this clone. This same CDR3 is encoded by further DNA sequences in the sample. The chain joins TRBV3-1 (or the pseudogene TRBV3-2) to TRBJ2-1; D is possibly TRBD1 (5 bases). CDR1 and CDR2 from the germline V gene are LGHDT and YNNKEL (reference sequence). Between the trimmed V and J ends, which lost 4 bases and 3 bases, there was a span of 10 bases. CDR3 length: 14 residues. The CDR3: CASSLLGRYNEQFF. CDR3 sequence (DNA): TGTGCCAGCAGCCTTCTGGGGCGCTACAATGAGCAGTTCTTC.

The chain has TRBV27 and TRBJ2-7; 8 bases are shared with TRBD2. After removal of 8 bases from V and 4 bases from J, the junction contained 4 bases not matched to a gene. The germline V gene has CDR1 MNHEY and CDR2 SMNVEV (reference sequence). This CDR3 is 12 amino acids long. CDR3 bases: TGTGCCAGCTCCGGGGGGGGGTACGAGCAGTACTTC. Protein sequence: CASSGGGYEQYF.

The chain carries TRBV27 and TRBJ1-4, with D possibly being TRBD1 (6 bases). V lost 6 bases and J 7 bases, leaving 15 bases between the germline ends. Per the germline V gene, CDR1 is MNHEY and CDR2 is SMNVEV (reference sequence). The CDR3 consists of 14 residues. The chain's CDR3 is CASRPLDRPEKLFF. In DNA, the CDR3 is TGTGCCAGCAGACCCTTGGACAGACCTGAAAAACTGTTTTTT.